Below are 28 T cell receptor beta chains sequenced from a single sample in a study of CD8+CD57+ T cells in acquired aplastic anemia. The TCR beta profiling, which covered VDJ combination and CDR3 sequence, was carried out using genomic DNA as the template. Each CDR3 protein gets one entry after TCRdb re-called the reads with MiXCR. The sample consists of 90,000 to 120,000 distinct CDR3 sequences, around half of them appearing once. Sequences were obtained from sorted CD4+, CD8+, or CD8+CD57+ T cells (not recorded which) from PBMCs. These receptors originate from a human donor in good health, serving as a control.

This clonotype turned up a few times. Possible read error: a much larger clone is one base away. The chain is built from TRBV12-3 or TRBV12-4 and TRBJ1-1; the D gene is possibly TRBD1 (5 bases). The CDR3 totals 13 residues. Written as DNA, the CDR3 is TGTGCCAACAGTTTGGGGCGATTCACTGAAGCTTTCTTT. It specifies CANSLGRFTEAFF.

The J gene is TRBJ2-7, the V gene TRBV20-1, with D tentatively TRBD1 (5 bases). The CDR3 runs 10 residues. The V gene lost 6 bases and the J gene lost 4 bases, with 7 bases spanning the gap. Germline CDR1 DFQATT, CDR2 SNEGSKA (reference sequence). CDR3 residues: CSAPGYEQYF. CDR3 bases: TGCAGTGCCCCAGGGTACGAGCAGTACTTC.

V gene TRBV2 combines with J gene TRBJ1-2; a possible D gene is TRBD1 (5 bases). Trimming left V 5 bases short and J 2 bases short, with 12 bases between. The CDR3 extends over 14 amino acids. Germline CDR1 reads SNHLY; CDR2 reads FYNNEI. This chain's CDR3 is CASSNDRLNYGYTF. CDR3 DNA: TGTGCCAGCAGTAACGACAGACTGAACTATGGCTACACCTTC.

The CDR3 nucleotides are TGTGCCAGCAGCTTAGTCCTGGGACACTCCTACGAGCAGTACTTC. As protein: CASSLVLGHSYEQYF. This chain uses TRBV7-2 with TRBJ2-7; D might be TRBD1 (6 bases). Germline CDR1 SGHTA, CDR2 FQGNSA. The ends were cut back, 1 base at V and 0 bases at J, with 10 bases in the middle. CDR3 length: 15 residues.

This chain connects TRBV5-1 to TRBJ1-2; 9 nucleotides align to TRBD1. Germline V gene data show CDR1 as SGHRS and CDR2 as YFSETQ. V lost 0 bases to trimming and J lost 6 bases; unmatched junction nucleotides: 6. The CDR3 is 15 residues long. CDR3 region: CASSLAGTGRNGYTF. In nucleotides, the CDR3 is TGCGCCAGCAGCTTGGCAGGGACAGGGAGGAATGGCTACACCTTC. The complete variable domain, with remaining parts taken from reference TRBV5-1 and TRBJ1-2, reads KAGVTQTPRYLIKTRGQQVTLSCSPISGHRSVSWYQQTPGQGLQFLFEYFSETQRNKGNFPGRFSGRQFSNSRSEMNVSTLELGDSALYLCASSLAGTGRNGYTFGSGTRLTVV.

This clonotype was seen at least ten times. The V and J genes are TRBV12-3 or TRBV12-4 and TRBJ2-3, with D tentatively TRBD1 (6 bases). CDR3 size: 15 residues. Trimming pared 6 bases from V and 1 base from J, leaving 14 bases between. This CDR3 reads CASSLRQVRTDTQYF. CDR3 nucleotide sequence: TGTGCCAGCAGCTTGCGACAGGTCCGCACAGATACGCAGTATTTT.

In its sample, this clonotype was seen many times. The chain carries TRBV7-2 and TRBJ2-1; 8 nucleotides line up with TRBD2. The CDR3 has 15 residues. Germline V gene sequence: CDR1 SGHTA, CDR2 FQGNSA. V was pared by 5 bases and J by 7 bases, with 10 bases of the junction left unmatched. In nucleotides, the CDR3 is TGTGCCAGCAGCCCAGGGACTAGTCCCCCGAATGAGCAGTTCTTC. Translated, it gives CASSPGTSPPNEQFF.

This clonotype was recorded many times. The V call is TRBV2, the J call TRBJ2-3; D is tentatively TRBD1 or TRBD2 (6 bases each). The CDR3 is 14 amino acids. V shed 3 bases and J shed 7 bases, with 14 bases lying between them. The germline V gene has CDR1 SNHLY and CDR2 FYNNEI. The CDR3 DNA reads as TGTGCCAGCAGTGAGAAGGGGGGAGGAAATACGCAGTATTTT. As protein: CASSEKGGGNTQYF.

Regarding this clonotype: The germline gene is not matched at one end of the junction; a read error may be the cause. The chain couples TRBV6-1 to TRBJ1-6, with D hard to call. CDR3 length: 16 residues. The germline V gene encodes CDR1 MNHNS and CDR2 SASEGT. The CDR3 sequence: CASKLVRSIYNSPLHF. CDR3 nucleotide sequence: TGTGCCAGCAAACTCGTCCGAAGCATCTATAATTCGCCCCTCCACTTT.

The chain employs TRBV6-1 and TRBJ1-1; D gene ambiguous. The germline V gene has CDR1 MNHNS and CDR2 SASEGT. V dropped 5 bases and J dropped 4 bases, with 8 bases sitting between them. CDR3 length equals 12 residues. As DNA, the CDR3 is TGTGCCAGCAGTCCGACGGCCACTGAAGCTTTCTTT. Its protein is CASSPTATEAFF.

The chain couples TRBV11-1 to TRBJ1-2; D is possibly TRBD1 (5 bases). The V end was cut by 3 bases, the J end by 6 bases, with 20 bases between. Germline loops: CDR1 SGHAT, CDR2 FQDESV (reference sequence). The CDR3 totals 16 residues. The CDR3 DNA follows: TGTGCCAGCAGCTTCGACGGGTTAAGGGGCGTCCATGGCTACACCTTC. Its translation is CASSFDGLRGVHGYTF.

This clonotype was observed a few times. The gene calls are TRBV6-5 and TRBJ1-3; D ambiguous. From germline, CDR1 is MNHEY and CDR2 SVGAGI. This CDR3 comprises 15 residues. The germline V and J ends were trimmed by 0 bases and 0 bases, with 6 bases remaining between them. CDR3 nucleotide sequence: TGTGCCAGCAGTTACTCTTTAGGCTCTGGAAACACCATATATTTT. It specifies CASSYSLGSGNTIYF.

This clonotype was observed a few times. V usage is TRBV10-3 and J usage is TRBJ2-7, with 15 bases lining up with TRBD2. This CDR3 spans 15 amino acids. Trimming removed 4 bases from V and 4 bases from J; junction bases left unmatched: 2. Germline V gene data show CDR1 as ENHRY and CDR2 as SYGVKD. Here the CDR3 reads CAISAGLAGGYEQYF. The CDR3 DNA sequence: TGTGCCATCAGTGCGGGACTAGCGGGGGGTTACGAGCAGTACTTC.

The chain links TRBV12-3 or TRBV12-4 to TRBJ2-3; 8 positions match TRBD2. CDR3 length: 15 amino acids. After removal of 8 bases from V and 1 base from J, the junction contained 8 bases not matched to a gene. The CDR3 bases are TGTGCCAGCCGACCTAGCGGGCGGGGCACAGATACGCAGTATTTT. It encodes CASRPSGRGTDTQYF.

Comment on this clonotype: Relative to the germline gene, one junction end is altered; a read error may explain this. V and J are TRBV12-3 or TRBV12-4 and TRBJ2-1; no reliable D call. The CDR3 extends over 15 amino acids. As DNA, the CDR3 is TGTGCCAGCAGCCTATCCACGGCGGCTTACAACGAGCAGTTCTTC. The encoded protein is CASSLSTAAYNEQFF.

This chain uses TRBV5-1 with TRBJ2-1; 8 positions agree with TRBD2. Germline CDR1 and CDR2: SGHRS and YFSETQ. CDR3 length equals 14 residues. V trimming: 3 bases; J trimming: 8 bases; junction bases outside the gene matches: 7. CDR3: CASSSGTSLHEQFF. DNA of the CDR3: TGCGCCAGCAGCTCCGGGACTAGTTTGCATGAGCAGTTCTTC.

The chain links TRBV15 to TRBJ1-5; maybe TRBD1 (6 bases). Per the germline V gene, CDR1 is LNHNV and CDR2 is YYDKDF (reference sequence). V lost 8 bases and J lost 4, with 12 bases in between. This CDR3 region has 13 residues. Here the CDR3 reads CATGRQENQPQHF. CDR3 coding DNA: TGTGCCACCGGAAGACAGGAGAATCAGCCCCAGCATTTT. Supplemented by reference TRBV15 and TRBJ1-5, the full variable domain reads DAMVIQNPRYQVTQFGKPVTLSCSQTLNHNVMYWYQQKSSQAPKLLFHYYDKDFNNEADTPDNFQSRRPNTSFCFLDIRSPGLGDTAMYLCATGRQENQPQHFGDGTRLSIL.

Comments on this clonotype: A much larger clone is a single base away; this may be a read error. The chain joins TRBV3-1 to TRBJ1-6, with D hard to call. Germline CDR1 is LGHDT and CDR2 is YNNKEL (reference sequence). There are 16 residues in the CDR3. V lost 1 base and J 7 bases, leaving 14 bases between the germline ends. The CDR3 region is CASSQGLSDKNSPLHF. Here the CDR3 DNA reads TGTGCCAGCAGCCAAGGTTTATCAGACAAGAATTCACCCCTCCACTTT.

V gene TRBV7-9 combines with J gene TRBJ1-2, with unresolved D. Germline V gene lookup returns CDR1 SEHNR and CDR2 FQNEAQ (reference sequence). Trimming left V 5 bases short and J 5 bases short, with 18 bases between. This CDR3 comprises 15 residues. The CDR3 loop reads CASSPSRTGGYGYTF. The CDR3 DNA reads TGTGCCAGCAGCCCCAGTCGGACGGGTGGATATGGCTACACCTTC.

About this clonotype: Relative to the germline gene, one junction end is altered; a read error may explain this. The V and J genes are TRBV20-1 and TRBJ1-2; the D is unclear. CDR3 length: 16 amino acids. The germline CDR1 and CDR2 sequences are DFQATT and SNEGSKA (reference sequence). The CDR3 DNA is TGCAGTGCTATATCACGACTCCCCCAGAAAAACTGTGGCTACACCTTC. Protein product: CSAISRLPQKNCGYTF.

The CDR3 protein is CASSQDPRGTGELFF. The CDR3 nucleotides read TGTGCCAGCAGCCAAGATCCTCGAGGGACCGGGGAGCTGTTTTTT. The rearrangement uses TRBV14 and TRBJ2-2, with D perhaps TRBD2 (5 bases). Germline V gives CDR1 SGHDN, CDR2 FVKESK. This CDR3 region has 15 residues. Trimming stripped 0 bases from V and 5 bases from J, with 10 bases between.

This chain links TRBV29-1 with TRBJ2-4; D tentatively fits TRBD1 or TRBD2 (5 bases each). Per germline, CDR1 SQVTM and CDR2 ANQGSEA. CDR3 length equals 13 residues. V lost 7 bases, J lost 3 bases, and 13 bases lay in between. Here the CDR3 DNA reads TGCAGCGCACAAGGGACGGGCAAAAACATTCAGTACTTC. Its translation is CSAQGTGKNIQYF.

This clonotype was seen a few times. The rearrangement joins TRBV7-6 to TRBJ2-7, with a weak D call TRBD1 (6 bases). Per the germline V gene, CDR1 is SGHVS and CDR2 is FNYEAQ. CDR3 length: 13 amino acids. V was pared by 3 bases and J by 6 bases, with 12 bases between. The CDR3 DNA follows: TGTGCCAGCAGCTTGGCGGCAGGGGTCGAGCAGTACTTC. Protein: CASSLAAGVEQYF.

In its sample, this clonotype is medium-sized. This chain's CDR3 is CASSDRVSYEQYF. The CDR3 DNA is TGCGCCAGCAGTGACAGGGTCTCCTACGAGCAGTACTTC. The chain joins TRBV10-1 to TRBJ2-7; D might be TRBD1 (5 bases). V lost 3 bases, J lost 0 bases, and 6 bases lay in between. From germline, CDR1 is WNHNN and CDR2 SYGVQD (reference sequence). The length of the CDR3 is 13 residues.

The chain is built from TRBV20-1 and TRBJ2-7, with D unresolved. Germline CDR1 reads DFQATT; CDR2 reads SNEGSKA (reference sequence). V was trimmed by 3 bases and J by 5 bases, leaving 14 bases between them. This CDR3 has 13 residues. The CDR3 DNA is TGCAGTGCTAGCCGCGACGGATTCAACGAGCAGTACTTC. Its translation: CSASRDGFNEQYF.

The rearrangement uses TRBV2 and TRBJ2-5; 8 positions agree with TRBD2. Germline CDR1 reads SNHLY; CDR2 reads FYNNEI. The CDR3 loop spans 12 amino acids. The V and J ends lost 7 bases and 5 bases, in that order; junction bases with no gene match: 3. DNA for the CDR3: TGTGCCAGCACCGGGACTAGGGAGACCCAGTACTTC. Translated: CASTGTRETQYF.

The rearrangement links TRBV29-1 to TRBJ2-7; 10 positions match TRBD1. The junction had 5 bases not matched to a gene; V was cut back by 6 bases and J by 6 bases. Germline CDR1 and CDR2: SQVTM and ANQGSEA. The CDR3 covers 12 residues. DNA of the CDR3: TGCAGCGTCGGGACAGGGGACATCGAGCAGTACTTC. Translating it yields CSVGTGDIEQYF.

The chain uses TRBV24-1 and TRBJ2-1; tentatively, D is TRBD1 (6 bases). The ends were cut back, 4 bases at V and 5 bases at J, with 11 bases in the middle. Germline lookup yields CDR1 KGHDR and CDR2 SFDVKD. The CDR3 totals 14 residues. CDR3 residues: CATSDRGQNNEQFF. DNA for the CDR3: TGTGCCACCAGTGACCGAGGACAGAACAATGAGCAGTTCTTC.